Given below is one T cell receptor beta chain in context. Its antigen is unknown. TCR beta cDNA libraries had unique molecular identifiers. TCRdb re-analysed the PCR reads in MiXCR, keeping a single row per CDR3 protein. The sample records 600,000 to 750,000 distinct CDR3 sequences, roughly three fifths being singletons. Per the germline V gene, CDR1 is SGHRS and CDR2 is YFSETQ. This CDR3 has 14 amino acids. Trimming pared 1 base from V and 7 bases from J, leaving 12 bases between. This specimen comes from a study of post-analysis software for immune sequencing data. The study, taken as a whole, reports: Controls had lower frequencies than patients of five or six TRBV segments, which included TRBV5-6, TRBV5-1 and TRBV20-1.

This TCR derives from a girl aged 2-9 years with multiple sclerosis. Sequencing input: blood. The rearrangement joins TRBV5-1 to TRBJ2-1, with D possibly TRBD1 on 6 matching bases. The CDR3 region is CASSLPGTINEQFF. CDR3 sequence (DNA): TGCGCCAGCAGCTTGCCCGGGACAATTAATGAGCAGTTCTTC.